A few counts support the clone carrying this T cell receptor (beta chain). As yet, its antigen is unknown. The sample is drawn from a study of cytomegalovirus exposure and HLA in healthy donors. General study points: The analysis excluded some indistinguishable V segments, including TRBV6-2 and TRBV6-3.

Trimming removed 0 bases from V and 1 base from J; junction bases left unmatched: 9. Germline CDR1 reads LGHNA; CDR2 reads YNFKEQ. The CDR3 sequence is 18 residues long. The PCR employed 60 Vbeta primers together with 13 Jbeta primers. Clones were sequenced by immunoSEQ multiplex PCR, and TCRdb holds only the in-frame ones, with some missing. This table holds under 200,000 clones, roughly 13% found once. The material sequenced was PBMCs. This clonotype was sampled from a man in his fifties or sixties in good health and CMV-seropositive. This sequence joins TRBV4-2 and TRBJ2-1; 7 nucleotides agree with TRBD1. CDR3 in amino acids: CASSQDLDRADSYNEQFF. Written as DNA, the CDR3 is TGTGCCAGCAGCCAAGATCTAGACAGGGCGGATTCCTACAATGAGCAGTTCTTC.